The clone carrying this T cell receptor beta chain showed up just a few times. What it recognizes is unknown. One end of the junction fails to match germline, which may point to a read error. The data are from a study of blood T cells in healthy people across ages. A minimum of 5 micrograms of total RNA was extracted per sample. PCR was performed a second time for roughly 7 to 12 cycles using a sample-barcoded 5' primer and a J-beta primer mix. TCRdb re-called the 5' RACE reads through MiXCR, storing one row per CDR3 protein. Of roughly 2 million distinct CDR3 sequences listed, about 50% are singletons. Study observations and caveats: CMV infection status of these donors was not known.

CDR1 SSHAT and CDR2 FNYEAQ come from the germline V gene (reference sequence). The CDR3 is 15 amino acids. The chain uses TRBV7-7 and TRBJ2-5; TRBD2 might be the D (5 bases). Specimen: blood. The TCR sequence derives from a woman between 40 and 55 years old in good health. DNA of the CDR3: TGTGCTAGCAGCTTAAATCCGGGAAGACAAGAGACCCAGTACTTC. It translates to CASSLNPGRQETQYF.